The rows below give T cell receptor beta chains drawn from one sample of a study of metastatic and nonmetastatic thyroid tumors. TCRdb re-called the PCR reads with MiXCR. The top ten hold around 60% of the sample, which has approximately 13,000 clones, roughly a quarter seen once. The sequenced material came from blood. Receptors originate from a male donor with papillary thyroid cancer or a benign thyroid nodule (not recorded which). Some clones in this sample may be carry-over from other donors' samples. Each CDR3 is given with its conserved first and last residue. The D gene is left open where the match is weak. Size is omitted from some rows. Given values are once, few, many or a class for expanded clones.

clone size	V gene	D gene	J gene	CDR3 DNA	CDR3 protein
many	TRBV6-2/TRBV6-3	TRBD1	TRBJ2-1	TGTGCCAGCAACAGGGGTTCCTACAATGAGCAGTTCTTC	CASNRGSYNEQFF
NA	TRBV7-8	NA	TRBJ2-7	TGTGCCAGCAGCTTAGACCTTCTGGACAGCTCCTACGAGCAGTACTTC	CASSLDLLDSSYEQYF
many	TRBV6-1	TRBD2	TRBJ2-5	TGTGCCAGCAGTGAACTAGCGGGGGGGCAAGAGACCCAGTACTTC	CASSELAGGQETQYF
NA	TRBV20-1	TRBD2	TRBJ2-3	TGCAGTGCCCCTATTTTGCGGGAGAGCACAGATACGCAGTATTTT	CSAPILRESTDTQYF
many	TRBV9	NA	TRBJ1-3	TGTGCCAGCAGCTCCCACCACAGCTCTGGAAACACCATATATTTT	CASSSHHSSGNTIYF
NA	TRBV6-5	NA	TRBJ1-4	TGTGCCAGCAAATCAGCGAATAATGAAAAACTGTTTTTT	CASKSANNEKLFF
few	TRBV6-2/TRBV6-3	TRBD2	TRBJ2-7	TGTGCCAGCAGCCGAGGCGGGACTAGCGGGAACGCGTACTTC	CASSRGGTSGNAYF
many	TRBV6-1	NA	TRBJ1-6	TGTGCCAGCAGTGAACTGGTGGCAGCGGGTAGCTCACCCCTCCACTTT	CASSELVAAGSSPLHF
NA	TRBV6-1	TRBD1	TRBJ2-7	TGTGCCAGCAGTCGGACAGGGGGGACCTACGAGCAGTACTTC	CASSRTGGTYEQYF
NA	TRBV5-1	TRBD1	TRBJ1-6	TGCGCCAGCAGCGGCAGTGGACAGGGGCGGAATTCACCCCTCCACTTT	CASSGSGQGRNSPLHF
NA	TRBV24-1	TRBD2	TRBJ2-1	TGTGCCACCAGAGGGAAGACTAGCGGGATGGAGGGCAATGAGCAGTTCTTC	CATRGKTSGMEGNEQFF
NA	TRBV2	TRBD2	TRBJ2-2	TGTGCCAGCAGTAAGACTAGCGGGACCGGGGAGCTGTTTTTT	CASSKTSGTGELFF
once	TRBV20-1	NA	TRBJ1-6	TGCAGTGCTAGGACAGGAGCTAATTCACCCCTCCACTTT	CSARTGANSPLHF
once	TRBV5-1	NA	TRBJ2-2	TGCGCCAGCAGCTCTCCGGGCGGGGTAAGCGGTGCCGGGGAGCTGTTTTTT	CASSSPGGVSGAGELFF
few	TRBV6-4	NA	TRBJ2-1	TGTGCCAGCAGTGACTCTAGCGTGAGCTCCTACAATGAGCAGTTCTTC	CASSDSSVSSYNEQFF
medium-sized	TRBV27	NA	TRBJ2-3	TGTGCCAGCAGTTTTCAAGGGACAGATACGCAGTATTTT	CASSFQGTDTQYF
NA	TRBV20-1	TRBD1	TRBJ2-3	TGCAGTGCAGCTAGACAGGGTTGGGTTGGCACAGATACGCAGTATTTT	CSAARQGWVGTDTQYF
NA	TRBV12-3/TRBV12-4	TRBD2	TRBJ2-3	TGTGCCAGTTCTTCCGGGAGGGCGTCAGATACGCAGTATTTT	CASSSGRASDTQYF
NA	TRBV20-1	TRBD1	TRBJ2-7	TGCAGTGCATCTATTGGACAGGGGACATACTACGAGCAGTACTTC	CSASIGQGTYYEQYF
NA	TRBV11-3	NA	TRBJ2-7	TGTGCCAGCAGCTTAGATTCAGGGTTCTCGCACGAGCAGTACTTC	CASSLDSGFSHEQYF
NA	TRBV9	NA	TRBJ1-2	TGTGCCAGCAGTGACCTCGACACTAACTATGGCTACACCTTC	CASSDLDTNYGYTF
NA	TRBV6-1	NA	TRBJ2-2	TGCGCCAGCAGTGGTAACACCGGGGAGCTGTTTTTT	CASSGNTGELFF
NA	TRBV28	NA	TRBJ1-5	TGTGCCAGCAGTTTAAGAGATAGCAATCAGCCCCAGCATTTT	CASSLRDSNQPQHF
many	TRBV7-9	NA	TRBJ2-2	TGTGCCAGCAGCTGGTTTGGGAACACCGGGGAGCTGTTTTTT	CASSWFGNTGELFF
NA	TRBV5-1	NA	TRBJ2-2	TGCGCCAGCAGCTCCAGGCTAGCCACCACCGGGGAGCTGTTTTTT	CASSSRLATTGELFF